This T cell receptor (beta chain) was captured in a study of metastatic and nonmetastatic thyroid tumors. Study details: Repertoires from malignant and benign thyroid patients were compared across blood and tumor or nodule tissue.

There were no patients who had received any treatment before thyroid surgery. MiXCR reprocessed the PCR reads for TCRdb. The sample has around 18,000 clones, 30% to 40% seen once; the top ten hold roughly 18%. The germline CDR1 and CDR2 sequences are SGHRS and YFSETQ. CDR3 size: 14 residues. V was trimmed by 0 bases and J by 5 bases, leaving 9 bases between them. Sequencing was carried out using tumor tissue. This receptor was identified in a female donor with papillary thyroid cancer or a benign thyroid nodule (not recorded which). Some clones in this sample may be carry-over from other donors' samples. This chain links TRBV5-1 with TRBJ1-3; tentatively, D is TRBD1 (5 bases). CDR3 DNA sequence: TGCGCCAGCAGCTTGGAAGGACATAGAAACACCATATATTTT. This translates into CASSLEGHRNTIYF.